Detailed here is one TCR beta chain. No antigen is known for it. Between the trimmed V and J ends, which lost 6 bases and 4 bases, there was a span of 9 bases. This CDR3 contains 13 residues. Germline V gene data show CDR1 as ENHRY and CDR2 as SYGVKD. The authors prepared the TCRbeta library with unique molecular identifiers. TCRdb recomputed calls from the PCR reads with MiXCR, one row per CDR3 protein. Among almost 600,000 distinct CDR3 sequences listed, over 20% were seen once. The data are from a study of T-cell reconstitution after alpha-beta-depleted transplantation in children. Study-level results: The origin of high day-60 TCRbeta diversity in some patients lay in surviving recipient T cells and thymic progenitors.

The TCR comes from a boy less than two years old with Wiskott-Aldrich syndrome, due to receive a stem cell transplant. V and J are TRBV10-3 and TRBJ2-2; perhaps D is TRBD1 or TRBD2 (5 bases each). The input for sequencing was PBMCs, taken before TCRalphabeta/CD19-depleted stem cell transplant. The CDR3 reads CAIRGTGTGELFF. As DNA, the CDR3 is TGTGCCATCAGGGGGACGGGCACCGGGGAGCTGTTTTTT.